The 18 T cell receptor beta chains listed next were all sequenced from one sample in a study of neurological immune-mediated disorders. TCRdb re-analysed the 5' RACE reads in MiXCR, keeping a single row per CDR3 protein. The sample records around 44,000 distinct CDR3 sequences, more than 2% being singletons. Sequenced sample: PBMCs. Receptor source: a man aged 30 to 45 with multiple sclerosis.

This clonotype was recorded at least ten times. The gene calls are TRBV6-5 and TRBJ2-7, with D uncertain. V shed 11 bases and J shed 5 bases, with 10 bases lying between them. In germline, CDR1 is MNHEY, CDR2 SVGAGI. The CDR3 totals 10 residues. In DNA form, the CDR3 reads TGTGCCGGGCTCCGACACGAGCAGTACTTC. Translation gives CAGLRHEQYF.

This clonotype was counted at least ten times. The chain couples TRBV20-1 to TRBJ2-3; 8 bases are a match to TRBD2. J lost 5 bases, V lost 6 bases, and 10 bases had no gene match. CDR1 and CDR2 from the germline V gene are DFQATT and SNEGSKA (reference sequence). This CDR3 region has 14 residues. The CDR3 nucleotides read TGCAGTGCCCTCGGAGGGAGCGGGAGAGATACGCAGTATTTT. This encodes CSALGGSGRDTQYF.

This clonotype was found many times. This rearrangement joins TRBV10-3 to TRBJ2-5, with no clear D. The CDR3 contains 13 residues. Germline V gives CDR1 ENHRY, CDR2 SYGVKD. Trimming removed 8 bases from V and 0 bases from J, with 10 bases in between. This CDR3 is CAIGQRNQETQYF. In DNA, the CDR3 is TGTGCCATCGGCCAGAGAAACCAAGAGACCCAGTACTTC.

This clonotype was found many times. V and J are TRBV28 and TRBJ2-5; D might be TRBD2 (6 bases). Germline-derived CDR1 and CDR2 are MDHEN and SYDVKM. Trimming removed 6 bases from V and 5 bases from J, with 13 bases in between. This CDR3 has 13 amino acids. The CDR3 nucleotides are TGTGCCAGCAGGGGGGAGGTGTTGGAGACCCAGTACTTC. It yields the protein CASRGEVLETQYF.

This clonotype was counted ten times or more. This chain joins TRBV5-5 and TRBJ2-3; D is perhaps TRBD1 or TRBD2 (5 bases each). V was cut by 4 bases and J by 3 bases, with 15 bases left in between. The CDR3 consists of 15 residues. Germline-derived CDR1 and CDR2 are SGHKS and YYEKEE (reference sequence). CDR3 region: CASSPEVWGTDTQYF. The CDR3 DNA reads TGTGCCAGCAGCCCGGAGGTGTGGGGGACAGATACGCAGTATTTT.

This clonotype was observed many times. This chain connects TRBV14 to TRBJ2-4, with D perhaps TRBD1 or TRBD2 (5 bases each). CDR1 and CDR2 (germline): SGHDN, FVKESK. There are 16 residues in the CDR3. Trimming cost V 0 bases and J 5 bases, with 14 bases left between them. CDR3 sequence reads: CASSQDPHRGENIQYF. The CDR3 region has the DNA TGTGCCAGCAGCCAAGATCCCCATAGGGGAGAAAACATTCAGTACTTC.

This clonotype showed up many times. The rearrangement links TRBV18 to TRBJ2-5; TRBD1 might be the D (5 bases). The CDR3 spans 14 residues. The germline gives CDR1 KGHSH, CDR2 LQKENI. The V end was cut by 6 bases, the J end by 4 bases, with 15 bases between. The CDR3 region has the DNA TGTGCCAGCTCGGATTACAGGAGAGGAGAGACCCAGTACTTC. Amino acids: CASSDYRRGETQYF.

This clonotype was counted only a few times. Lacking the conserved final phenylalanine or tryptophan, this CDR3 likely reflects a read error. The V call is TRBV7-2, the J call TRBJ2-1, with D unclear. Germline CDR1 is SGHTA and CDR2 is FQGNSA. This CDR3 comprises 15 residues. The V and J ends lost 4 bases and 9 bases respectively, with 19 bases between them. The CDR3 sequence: CASSSIAVVALEQFI. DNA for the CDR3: TGTGCCAGCAGCTCAATTGCGGTAGTCGCGCTTGAGCAGTTCATC.

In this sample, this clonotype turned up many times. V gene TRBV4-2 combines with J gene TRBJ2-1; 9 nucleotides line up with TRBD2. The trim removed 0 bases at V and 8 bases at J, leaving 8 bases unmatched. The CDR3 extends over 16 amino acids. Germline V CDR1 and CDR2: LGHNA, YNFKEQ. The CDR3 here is CASSQDRAGGPYEQFF. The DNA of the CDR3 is TGTGCCAGCAGCCAAGATCGGGCGGGGGGGCCCTATGAGCAGTTCTTC.

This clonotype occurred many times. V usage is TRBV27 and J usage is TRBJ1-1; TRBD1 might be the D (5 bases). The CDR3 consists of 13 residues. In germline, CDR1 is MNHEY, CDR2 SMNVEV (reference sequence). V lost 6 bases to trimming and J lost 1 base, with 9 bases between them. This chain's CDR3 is CASRPQGNTEAFF. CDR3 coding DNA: TGTGCCAGCAGACCCCAGGGGAACACTGAAGCTTTCTTT.

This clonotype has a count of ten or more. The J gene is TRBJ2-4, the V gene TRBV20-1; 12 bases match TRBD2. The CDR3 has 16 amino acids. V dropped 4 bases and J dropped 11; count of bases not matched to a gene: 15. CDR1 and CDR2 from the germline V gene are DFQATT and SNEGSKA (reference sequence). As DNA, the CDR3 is TGCAGTGCTAACCTAGGACTAGCGGGACCCTTTGACCTTCAGTACTTC. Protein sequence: CSANLGLAGPFDLQYF.

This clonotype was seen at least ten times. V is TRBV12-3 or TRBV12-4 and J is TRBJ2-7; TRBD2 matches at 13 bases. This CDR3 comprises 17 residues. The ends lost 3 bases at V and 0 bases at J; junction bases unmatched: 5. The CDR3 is CASSFHGTSGASYEQYF. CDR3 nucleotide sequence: TGTGCCAGCAGTTTCCATGGGACTAGCGGGGCCTCCTACGAGCAGTACTTC.

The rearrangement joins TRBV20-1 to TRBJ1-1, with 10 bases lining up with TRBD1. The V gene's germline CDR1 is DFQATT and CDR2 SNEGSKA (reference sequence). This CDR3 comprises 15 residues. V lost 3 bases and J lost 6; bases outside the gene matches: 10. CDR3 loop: CSARGAGTGASEAFF. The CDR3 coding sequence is TGCAGTGCTAGGGGGGCCGGGACAGGGGCTTCTGAAGCTTTCTTT.

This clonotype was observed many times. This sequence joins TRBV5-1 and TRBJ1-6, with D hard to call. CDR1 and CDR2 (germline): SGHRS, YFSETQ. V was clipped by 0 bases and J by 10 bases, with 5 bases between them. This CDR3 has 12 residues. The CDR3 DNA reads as TGCGCCAGCAGCTTGGTCGGATCACCCCTCCACTTT. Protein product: CASSLVGSPLHF.

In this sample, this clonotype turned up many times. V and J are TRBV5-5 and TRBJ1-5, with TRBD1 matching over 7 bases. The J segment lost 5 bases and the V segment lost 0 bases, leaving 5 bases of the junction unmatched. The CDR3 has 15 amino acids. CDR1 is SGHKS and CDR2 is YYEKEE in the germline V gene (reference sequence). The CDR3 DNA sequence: TGTGCCAGCAGCTTGGGGTACAGGGGCGATCAGCCCCAGCATTTT. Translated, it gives CASSLGYRGDQPQHF.

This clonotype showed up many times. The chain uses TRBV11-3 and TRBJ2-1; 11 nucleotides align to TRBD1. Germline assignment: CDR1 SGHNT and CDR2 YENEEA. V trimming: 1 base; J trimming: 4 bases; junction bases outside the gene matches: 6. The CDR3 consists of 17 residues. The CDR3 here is CASSLGGGQGAYNEQFF. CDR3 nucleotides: TGTGCCAGCAGCTTAGGGGGTGGACAGGGGGCATACAATGAGCAGTTCTTC.

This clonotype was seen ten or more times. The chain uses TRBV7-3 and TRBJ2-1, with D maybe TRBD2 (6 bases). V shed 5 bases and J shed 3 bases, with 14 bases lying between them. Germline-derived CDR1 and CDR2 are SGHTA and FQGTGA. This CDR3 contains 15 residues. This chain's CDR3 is CASSPRAGFYNEQFF. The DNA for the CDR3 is TGTGCCAGCAGCCCAAGGGCGGGATTCTACAATGAGCAGTTCTTC.

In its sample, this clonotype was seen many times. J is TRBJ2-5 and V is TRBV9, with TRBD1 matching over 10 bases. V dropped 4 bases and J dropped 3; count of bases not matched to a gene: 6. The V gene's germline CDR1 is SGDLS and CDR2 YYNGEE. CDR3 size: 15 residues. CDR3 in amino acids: CASSLTGTGEETQYF. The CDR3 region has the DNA TGTGCCAGCAGCTTGACCGGGACAGGGGAAGAGACCCAGTACTTC.